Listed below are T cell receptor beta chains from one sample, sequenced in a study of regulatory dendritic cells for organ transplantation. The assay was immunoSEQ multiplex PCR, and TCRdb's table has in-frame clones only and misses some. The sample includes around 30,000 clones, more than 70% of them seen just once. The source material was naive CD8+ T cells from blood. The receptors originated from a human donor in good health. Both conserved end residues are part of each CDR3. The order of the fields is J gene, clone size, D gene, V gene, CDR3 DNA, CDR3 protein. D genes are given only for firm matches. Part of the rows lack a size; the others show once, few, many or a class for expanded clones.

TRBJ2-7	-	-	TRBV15	TGTGCCACCAGCAGAGAGAACACCTACGAGCAGTACTTC	CATSRENTYEQYF
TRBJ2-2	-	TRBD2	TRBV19	TGTGCCAGTAGTGTGGGACTAGCGGGGGGGCGGGGCACCGGGGAGCTGTTTTTT	CASSVGLAGGRGTGELFF
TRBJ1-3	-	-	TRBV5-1	TGCGCCAGCAGCGTTGATGGCAGCTCTGGAAACACCATATATTTT	CASSVDGSSGNTIYF
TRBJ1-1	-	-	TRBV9	TGTGCCAGCAGCGTCGACAGCCTGAACACTGAAGCTTTCTTT	CASSVDSLNTEAFF
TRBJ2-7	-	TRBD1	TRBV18	TGTGCCAGCTCACCGGGACAGCTACCTCCCTACGAGCAGTACTTC	CASSPGQLPPYEQYF
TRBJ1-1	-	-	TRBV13	TGTGCCAGCAGCTTAGGGGGAGTGAACACTGAAGCTTTCTTT	CASSLGGVNTEAFF
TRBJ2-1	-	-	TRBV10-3	TGTGCCATCAGCGGGACACCCGAACCTTCCTTCTACAATGAGCAGTTCTTC	CAISGTPEPSFYNEQFF
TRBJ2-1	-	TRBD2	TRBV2	TGTGCCAGCAGACCGGGGGGGTTATCGGGTGAGCAGTTCTTC	CASRPGGLSGEQFF
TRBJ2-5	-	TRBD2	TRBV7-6	TGTGCCAGCAGCGTAGGGACTAGCGGGGGGAACCAAGAGACCCAGTACTTC	CASSVGTSGGNQETQYF
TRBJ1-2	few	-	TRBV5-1	TGCGCCAGCAGCGCGACGAGGCCACTCGAATATGGCTACACCTTC	CASSATRPLEYGYTF